This T cell receptor (beta chain) appears in the sequencing data of a study of T-cell memory formation after mild COVID-19. Study-level information: Clustering of TCRs was largely donor specific. Study conclusions and caveats: CD4+ bias marked clones expanding day 15 to 37, unlike balanced contracting clones. A subset of responding clones appeared in pre-infection memory, suggesting cross-reactive memory joined.

The CDR3 has 14 residues. V lost 4 bases and J 2 bases, leaving 12 bases between the germline ends. Germline V gene sequence: CDR1 SGHVS, CDR2 FNYEAQ. This clonotype was counted between two and nine times. What it recognizes is unknown. 5'RACE primed from the constant segment yielded TCR alpha and TCR beta cDNA libraries bearing sample barcodes and UMIs. Each CDR3 protein gets one entry after TCRdb re-called the 5' RACE reads with MiXCR. Here the sample spans hundreds of thousands of distinct CDR3 sequences, about a sixth being singletons. The specimen was PBMCs or a T cell subset sorted from them (not recorded which). The source of this sequence is a young man who had mild COVID-19 (a few samples of this study predate the infection). Cell type and time point are not known. The chain recombines TRBV7-6 with TRBJ2-7, with D possibly TRBD2 on 6 matching bases. Written as DNA, the CDR3 is TGTGCCAGCAGCTGGGGGGAACAGCCCTACGAGCAGTACTTC. It specifies CASSWGEQPYEQYF.